The clone carrying this TCR beta chain has just one count. Germline CDR1 is LNHDA and CDR2 is SQIVND (reference sequence). The germline V and J ends were trimmed by 5 bases and 3 bases, with 11 bases remaining between them. The CDR3 contains 14 residues. Sequenced by immunoSEQ multiplex PCR; TCRdb stores in-frame clones only, minus some. The sample carries over 650,000 clones, around 87% recorded once. The sample is drawn from a study of shared T cell receptors in the human thymus. These data were also filed under a second study, of human thymus T cells. That work contributes: The related literature has documented a marked overlap of thymic repertoires among unrelated individuals.

Material: thymocytes. The chain is built from TRBV19 and TRBJ1-5, with D tentatively TRBD1 (6 bases). The receptor comes from a boy in the first two years of life with a congenital heart defect. For the CDR3, the DNA is TGTGCCAGTAGTCCCGGACAGCACAATCAGCCCCAGCATTTT. Protein: CASSPGQHNQPQHF.